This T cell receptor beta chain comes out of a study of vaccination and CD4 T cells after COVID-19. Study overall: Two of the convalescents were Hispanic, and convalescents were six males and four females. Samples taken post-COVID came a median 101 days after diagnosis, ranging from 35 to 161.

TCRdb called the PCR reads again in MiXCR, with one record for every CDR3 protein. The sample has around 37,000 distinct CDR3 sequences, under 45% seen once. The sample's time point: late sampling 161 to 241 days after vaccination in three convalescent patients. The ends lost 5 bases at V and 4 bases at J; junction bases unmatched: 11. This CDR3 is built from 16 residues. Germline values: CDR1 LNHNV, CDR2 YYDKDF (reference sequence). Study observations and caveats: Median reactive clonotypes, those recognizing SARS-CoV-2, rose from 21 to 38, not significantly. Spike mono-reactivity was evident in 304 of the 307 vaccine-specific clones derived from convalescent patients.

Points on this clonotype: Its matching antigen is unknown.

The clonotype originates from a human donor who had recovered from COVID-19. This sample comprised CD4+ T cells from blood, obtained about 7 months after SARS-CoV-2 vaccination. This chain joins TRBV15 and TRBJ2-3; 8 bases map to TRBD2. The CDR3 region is CATSGEAGAAADTQYF. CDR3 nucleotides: TGTGCCACCAGCGGTGAAGCGGGAGCTGCTGCAGATACGCAGTATTTT.